The clone carrying this T cell receptor (beta chain) appeared once. Authors' analysis steps: By means of reference gene primer amplification, nucleated cell counts were estimated. Produced via immunoSEQ multiplex PCR; TCRdb's table is partial and in-frame only. V and J calls and clone size are given by that table; D and trimming were obtained from the DNA. The sample consists of about 190,000 clones, approximately 90% of them appearing once. The record originates from a study of blood T cell repertoires in COVID-19. Background on the study: COVID-19 samples collected from the United States, Italy and Spain covered acute and convalescent phases. Nucleic acid was either cDNA or gDNA, and it came from T cells, B-cell-depleted T cells, or PBMCs.

This CDR3 region has 13 residues. Germline CDR1 reads KGHDR; CDR2 reads SFDVKD. The ends lost 9 bases at V and 8 bases at J; junction bases unmatched: 8. This chain connects TRBV24-1 to TRBJ2-3, with 9 bases lining up with TRBD1. The clonotype was recovered from a man between 65 and 85 years old with active or convalescent COVID-19. The sequencing sample was made of peripheral blood. The CDR3 protein is CATGDRVTGTQYF. The DNA of the CDR3 is TGTGCCACCGGGGACAGGGTAACGGGTACGCAGTATTTT.